These 3 T cell receptor beta chains originate from one sample sequenced in a study of blood T cell repertoires in COVID-19. Assay: immunoSEQ multiplex PCR; the TCRdb copy retains only in-frame clones and omits some. The sample comprises about 530,000 clones, 70% to 90% of which are singletons, and around 8% rests with the top ten. The specimen was peripheral blood. All receptors derive from a woman in her forties or fifties with COVID-19, enrolled during active disease.

A remark on this clone: One junction end does not reproduce the germline sequence, and a read error may be involved. This chain links TRBV2 with TRBJ2-5, with D uncertain. The CDR3 sequence is 13 residues long. CDR1 SNHLY and CDR2 FYNNEI come from the germline V gene. In DNA form, the CDR3 reads TGTGCCAGCAGCGAAGGTGCTGAGGAGACCCAGTACTTC. Translation gives CASSEGAEETQYF.

This clone was seen once. The gene calls are TRBV27 and TRBJ1-5; perhaps TRBD1 as D (5 bases). V was trimmed by 3 bases and J by 6 bases, leaving 9 bases between them. Germline CDR1 is MNHEY and CDR2 is SMNVEV (reference sequence). The CDR3 has 13 amino acids. CDR3 loop: CASSLTDSQPQHF. In DNA form, the CDR3 reads TGTGCCAGCAGTTTGACAGATAGTCAGCCCCAGCATTTT.

This clone came up once. For the CDR3, the DNA is TGTGCCGCCTACAGGGGGGGTAATTCACCCCTCCACTTT. It is translated as CAAYRGGNSPLHF. The V gene is TRBV5-8, the J gene TRBJ1-6; 8 nucleotides line up with TRBD1. V gave up 10 bases and J gave up 6 bases; unmatched junction bases: 6. The germline V gene has CDR1 SGHTS and CDR2 YDEGEE. The CDR3 has 13 residues.